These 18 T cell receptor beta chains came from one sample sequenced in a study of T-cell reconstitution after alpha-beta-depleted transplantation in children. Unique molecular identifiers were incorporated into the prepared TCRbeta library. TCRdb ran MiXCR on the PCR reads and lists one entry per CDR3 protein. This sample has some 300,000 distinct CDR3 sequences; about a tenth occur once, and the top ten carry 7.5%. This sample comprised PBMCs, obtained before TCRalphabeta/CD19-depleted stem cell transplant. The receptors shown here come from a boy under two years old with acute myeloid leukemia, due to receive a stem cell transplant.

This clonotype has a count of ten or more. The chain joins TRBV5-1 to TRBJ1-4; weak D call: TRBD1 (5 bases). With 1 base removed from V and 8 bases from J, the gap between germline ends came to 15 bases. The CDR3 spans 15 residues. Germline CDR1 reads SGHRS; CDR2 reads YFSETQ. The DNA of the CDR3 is TGCGCCAGCAGCTTGAATCCGGGACGGGAGGAAAAACTGTTTTTT. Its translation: CASSLNPGREEKLFF.

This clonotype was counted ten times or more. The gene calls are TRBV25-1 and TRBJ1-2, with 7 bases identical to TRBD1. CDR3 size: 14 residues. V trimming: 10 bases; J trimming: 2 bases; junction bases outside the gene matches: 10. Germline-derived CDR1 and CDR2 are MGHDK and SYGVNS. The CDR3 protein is CATGDSPTNYGYTF. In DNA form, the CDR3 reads TGTGCCACCGGGGACAGCCCAACAAACTATGGCTACACCTTC.

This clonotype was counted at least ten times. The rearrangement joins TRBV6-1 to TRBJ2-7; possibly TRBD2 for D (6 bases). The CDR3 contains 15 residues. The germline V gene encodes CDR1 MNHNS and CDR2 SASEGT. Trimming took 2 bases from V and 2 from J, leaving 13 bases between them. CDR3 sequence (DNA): TGTGCCAGCAGTGAACCCGGGACTCCTCCCTACGAGCAGTACTTC. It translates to CASSEPGTPPYEQYF.

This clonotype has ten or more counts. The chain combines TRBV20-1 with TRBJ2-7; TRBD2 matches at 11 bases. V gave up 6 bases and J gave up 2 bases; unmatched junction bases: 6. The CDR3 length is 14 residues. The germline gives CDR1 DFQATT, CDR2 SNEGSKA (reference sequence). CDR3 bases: TGCAGTGCGGGGACTAGCGGTGGAACCTACGAGCAGTACTTC. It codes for CSAGTSGGTYEQYF.

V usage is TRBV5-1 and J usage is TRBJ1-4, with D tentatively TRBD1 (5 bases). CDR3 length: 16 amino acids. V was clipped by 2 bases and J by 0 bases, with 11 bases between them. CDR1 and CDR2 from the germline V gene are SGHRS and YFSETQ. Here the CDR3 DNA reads TGCGCCAGCAGCTTAGGGACGTTTGCAACTAATGAAAAACTGTTTTTT. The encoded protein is CASSLGTFATNEKLFF.

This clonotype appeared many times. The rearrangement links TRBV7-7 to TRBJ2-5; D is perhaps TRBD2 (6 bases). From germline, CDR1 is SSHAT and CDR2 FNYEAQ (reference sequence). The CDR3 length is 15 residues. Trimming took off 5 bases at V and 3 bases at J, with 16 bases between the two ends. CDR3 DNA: TGTGCCAGCAGCCGACTAGTTGGCGGGAAAGAGACCCAGTACTTC. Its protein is CASSRLVGGKETQYF.

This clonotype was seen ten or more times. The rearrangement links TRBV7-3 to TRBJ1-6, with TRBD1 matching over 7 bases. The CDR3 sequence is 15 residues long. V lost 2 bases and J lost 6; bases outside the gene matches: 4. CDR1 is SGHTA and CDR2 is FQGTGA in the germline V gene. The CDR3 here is CASSLSGQPNSPLHF. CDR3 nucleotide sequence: TGTGCCAGCAGCTTATCGGGACAGCCTAATTCACCCCTCCACTTT.

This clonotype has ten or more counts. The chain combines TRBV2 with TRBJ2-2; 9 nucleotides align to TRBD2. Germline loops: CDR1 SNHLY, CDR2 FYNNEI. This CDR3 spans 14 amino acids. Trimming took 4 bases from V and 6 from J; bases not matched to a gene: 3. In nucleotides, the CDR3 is TGTGCCAGCAGTGCGTTAGCGGGAGCCGGGGAGCTGTTTTTT. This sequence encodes CASSALAGAGELFF.

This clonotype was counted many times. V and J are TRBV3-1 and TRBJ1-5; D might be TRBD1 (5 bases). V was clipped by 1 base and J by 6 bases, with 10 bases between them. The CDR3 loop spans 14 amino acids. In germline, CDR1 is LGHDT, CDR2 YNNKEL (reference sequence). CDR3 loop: CASSQGMGGQPQHF. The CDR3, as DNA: TGTGCCAGCAGCCAAGGGATGGGGGGTCAGCCCCAGCATTTT.

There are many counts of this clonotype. The CDR3 protein is CASSSQRTGELFF. Here the CDR3 DNA reads TGCGCCAGCAGCTCCCAGAGAACCGGGGAGCTGTTTTTT. V and J are TRBV5-1 and TRBJ2-2; D not resolved. V shed 3 bases and J shed 5 bases, with 8 bases lying between them. The CDR3 totals 13 residues. Germline CDR1 and CDR2: SGHRS and YFSETQ.

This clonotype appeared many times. The DNA of the CDR3 is TGTGCCAGCAGTTACCCCCGGGGGGGAGGCCCCTACAATGAGCAGTTCTTC. It codes for CASSYPRGGGPYNEQFF. This chain joins TRBV12-3 or TRBV12-4 and TRBJ2-1, with 8 bases identical to TRBD2. This CDR3 region has 17 residues. V lost 4 bases, J lost 2 bases, and 10 bases stayed unmatched.

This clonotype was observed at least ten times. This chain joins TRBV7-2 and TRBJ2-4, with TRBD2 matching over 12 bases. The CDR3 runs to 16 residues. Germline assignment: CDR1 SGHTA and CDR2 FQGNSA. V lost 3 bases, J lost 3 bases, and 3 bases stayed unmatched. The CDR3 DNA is TGTGCCAGCAGCTTGCTAGCGGGGGGGCTCAAAAACATTCAGTACTTC. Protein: CASSLLAGGLKNIQYF.

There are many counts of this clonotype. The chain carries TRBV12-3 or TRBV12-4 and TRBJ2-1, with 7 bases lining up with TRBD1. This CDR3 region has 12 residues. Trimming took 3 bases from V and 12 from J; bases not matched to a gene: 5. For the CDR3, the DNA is TGTGCCAGCAGTTTCCCTACAGGGGTGCAGTTCTTC. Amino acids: CASSFPTGVQFF.

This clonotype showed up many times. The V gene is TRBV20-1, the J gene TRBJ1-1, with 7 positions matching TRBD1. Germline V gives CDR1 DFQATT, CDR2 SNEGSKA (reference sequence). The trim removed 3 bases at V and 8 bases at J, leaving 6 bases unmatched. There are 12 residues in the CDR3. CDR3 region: CSARSRGEEAFF. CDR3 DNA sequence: TGCAGTGCTAGGTCCAGGGGGGAAGAAGCTTTCTTT.

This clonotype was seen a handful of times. In DNA, the CDR3 is TGTGCCAGTAGTATAGTGCCGGCAGGGGATAGCAATCAGCCCCAGCATTTT. The encoded protein is CASSIVPAGDSNQPQHF. The J gene is TRBJ1-5, the V gene TRBV19, with a weak D call TRBD1 (6 bases). In germline, CDR1 is LNHDA, CDR2 SQIVND (reference sequence). Trimming stripped 1 base from V and 0 bases from J, with 13 bases between. This CDR3 has 17 amino acids. Using reference TRBV19 and TRBJ1-5 for the parts outside the CDR3, the full variable domain is DGGITQSPKYLFRKEGQNVTLSCEQNLNHDAMYWYRQDPGQGLRLIYYSQIVNDFQKGDIAEGYSVSREKKESFPLTVTSAQKNPTAFYLCASSIVPAGDSNQPQHFGDGTRLSIL.

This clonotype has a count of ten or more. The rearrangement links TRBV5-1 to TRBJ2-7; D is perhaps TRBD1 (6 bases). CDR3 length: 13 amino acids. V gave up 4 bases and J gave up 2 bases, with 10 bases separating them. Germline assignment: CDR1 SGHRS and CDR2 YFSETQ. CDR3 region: CASSQNRAYEQYF. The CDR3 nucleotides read TGCGCCAGCAGCCAGAACAGGGCCTACGAGCAGTACTTC.

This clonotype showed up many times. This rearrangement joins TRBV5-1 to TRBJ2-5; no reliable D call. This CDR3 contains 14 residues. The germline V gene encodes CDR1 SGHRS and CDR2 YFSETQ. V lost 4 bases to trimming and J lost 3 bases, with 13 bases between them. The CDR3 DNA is TGCGCCAGCAGCCCCCCCCAAGGAGAAGAGACCCAGTACTTC. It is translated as CASSPPQGEETQYF.

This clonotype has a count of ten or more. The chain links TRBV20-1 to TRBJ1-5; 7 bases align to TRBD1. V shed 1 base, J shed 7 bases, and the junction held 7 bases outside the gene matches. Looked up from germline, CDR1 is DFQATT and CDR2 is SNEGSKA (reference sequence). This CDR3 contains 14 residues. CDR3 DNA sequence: TGCAGTGCTAGAGGGATGGACAGGAGACAGCCCCAGCATTTT. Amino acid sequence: CSARGMDRRQPQHF.